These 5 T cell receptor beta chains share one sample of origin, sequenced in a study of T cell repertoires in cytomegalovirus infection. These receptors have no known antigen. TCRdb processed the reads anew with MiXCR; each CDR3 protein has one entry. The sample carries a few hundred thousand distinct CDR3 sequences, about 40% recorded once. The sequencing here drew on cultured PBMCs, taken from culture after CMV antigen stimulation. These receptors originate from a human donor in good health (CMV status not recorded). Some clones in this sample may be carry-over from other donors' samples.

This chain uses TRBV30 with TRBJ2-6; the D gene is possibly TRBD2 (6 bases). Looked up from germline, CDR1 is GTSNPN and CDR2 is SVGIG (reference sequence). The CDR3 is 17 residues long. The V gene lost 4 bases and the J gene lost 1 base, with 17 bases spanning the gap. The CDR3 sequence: CAWTRGWPTSGANVLTF. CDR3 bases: TGTGCCTGGACCCGGGGGTGGCCTACTTCTGGGGCCAACGTCCTGACTTTC.

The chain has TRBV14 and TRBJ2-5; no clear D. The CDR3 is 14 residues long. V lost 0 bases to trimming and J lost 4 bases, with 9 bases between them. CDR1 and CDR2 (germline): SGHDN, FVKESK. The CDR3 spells CASSQERLVETQYF. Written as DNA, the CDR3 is TGTGCCAGCAGCCAAGAGCGACTCGTAGAGACCCAGTACTTC.

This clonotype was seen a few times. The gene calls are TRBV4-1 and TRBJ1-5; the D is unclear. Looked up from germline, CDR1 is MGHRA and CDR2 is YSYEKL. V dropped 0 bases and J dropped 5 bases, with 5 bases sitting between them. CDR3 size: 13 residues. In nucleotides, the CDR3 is TGCGCCAGCAGCCAAGATAGGCATCAGCCCCAGCATTTT. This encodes CASSQDRHQPQHF.

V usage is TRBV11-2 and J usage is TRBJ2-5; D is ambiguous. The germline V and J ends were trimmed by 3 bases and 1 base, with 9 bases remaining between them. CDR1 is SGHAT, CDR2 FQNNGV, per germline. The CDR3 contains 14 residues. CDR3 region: CASSLGWTQETQYF. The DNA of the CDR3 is TGTGCCAGCAGCTTGGGGTGGACCCAAGAGACCCAGTACTTC.

The CDR3 DNA reads TGTGCCAGCACCCGGGGGCTGAACACTGAAGCTTTCTTT. It codes for CASTRGLNTEAFF. The J gene is TRBJ1-1, the V gene TRBV11-2; perhaps TRBD1 as D (6 bases). Trimming took off 7 bases at V and 0 bases at J, with 9 bases between the two ends. The CDR3 consists of 13 residues. Per the germline V gene, CDR1 is SGHAT and CDR2 is FQNNGV.